This T cell receptor (beta chain) emerged from a study of blood T cell repertoires in COVID-19 (dated by TCRdb to the early 2020s). In terms of the full investigation: Collaborator samples came from the United States, Italy and Spain and covered acute and convalescent phases of COVID-19. The repertoires were released in a freely available public database meant as a resource for research on the immune response to SARS-CoV-2. Samples came from the ongoing ImmuneRACE study (first 160 participants) plus 1,254 subjects from 6 global collaborators. Nearly every sample came with metadata listing a de-identified subject ID, COVID-19 status, age in years and sex. Deeply sampled blood TCRbeta repertoires from subjects exposed to, actively infected with, or recovered from COVID-19 were included in the dataset. The material from the prospective study consisted of cDNA or gDNA derived from T cells, B-cell-depleted T cells, or PBMCs. Where available, HLA class I and class II types were obtained from metadata supplied by the sample provider rather than from assay-based typing. Summary of the overall study and its limitations: How much clinical and demographic metadata was included differed by source and by participant, and the metadata was provided uncurated.

The collaborating institutions used their own protocols to collect whole blood in K2EDTA tubes. For TCRbeta analysis, collaborators shipped samples as frozen whole blood, isolated PBMCs, or DNA extracted from either of those sample types. The table lists this clone with a count of one. Its specific antigen is unknown. One base away there is no much larger clone; base qualities are not given. TCRbeta CDR3 regions were amplified from genomic DNA by means of the immunoSEQ Assay, a bias-controlled multiplex PCR. The original pipeline was this. Within the assay, amplification of reference gene primers was used to estimate how many nucleated cells each sample contained. To quantify the absolute abundance of each unique TCRbeta CDR3 rearrangement, sequence reads were collapsed and filtered. For each sample, productive Simpson clonality was calculated by taking the square root of Simpson's diversity index across productive rearrangements. The table was pulled from immuneACCESS by TCRdb, which kept in-frame rearrangements only. Such tables lose some clones; where checked, under half of the loss comes from unresolved V genes, and the rest has no known cause. V and J calls and clone size come straight from that table; D and trimming were deduced from the DNA. Recorded for this sample are some 89,000 clones; about 80% of them occurred a single time. The top ten clones comprise about 7% of the sample.

What was sequenced was peripheral blood. This TCR was recovered from a man between 65 and 85 years old with acute or convalescent COVID-19.

Here is the DNA: TGTGCCAGCAGTTACTCGGGTAGACTGGAGACCCAGTACTTC. Translation gives CASSYSGRLETQYF. This receptor chain uses TRBV6-5 and TRBJ2-5, with the D segment identity uncertain. CDR1 is given as MNHEY and CDR2 as SVGAGI, both from the germline V gene. There are 14 amino acids in the CDR3, from cysteine to phenylalanine inclusive. Only the CDR3 region is kept as DNA, spanning 42 bases read in frame from base 1. V drops 0 bases and J drops 5 bases, leaving 10 bases in between.